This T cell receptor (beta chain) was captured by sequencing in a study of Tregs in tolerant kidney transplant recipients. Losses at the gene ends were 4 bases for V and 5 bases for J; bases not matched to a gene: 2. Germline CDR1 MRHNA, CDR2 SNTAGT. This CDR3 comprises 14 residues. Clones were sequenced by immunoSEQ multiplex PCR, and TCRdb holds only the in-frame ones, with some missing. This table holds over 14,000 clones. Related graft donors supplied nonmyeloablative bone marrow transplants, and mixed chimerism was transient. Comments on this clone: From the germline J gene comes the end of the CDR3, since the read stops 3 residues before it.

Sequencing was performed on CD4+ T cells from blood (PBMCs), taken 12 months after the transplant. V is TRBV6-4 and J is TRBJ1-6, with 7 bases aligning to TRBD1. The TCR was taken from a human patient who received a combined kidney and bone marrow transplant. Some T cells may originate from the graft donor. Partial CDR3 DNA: TGTGCCAGCAGTGCCACAGGGGATAATTCACCC. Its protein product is CASSATGDNSP. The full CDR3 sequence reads CASSATGDNSPLHF.